Described below is a single T cell receptor beta chain sequence and its context. No cognate antigen has been identified for it. One base away there is no much larger clone; base qualities are not given. V sheds 2 bases and J sheds 0 bases, leaving 14 bases between their ends. CDR1 and CDR2 were assigned from the germline V gene as MNHEY and SVGAGI. The CDR3, cysteine through phenylalanine, is 16 amino acids long. Only the CDR3 region is kept as DNA, spanning 48 bases read in frame from base 1. This sample was included in a study of blood T cell repertoires in COVID-19 (dated by TCRdb to between 2020 and 2021). Turning to the overall study: Collaborator samples came from the United States, Italy and Spain and covered acute and convalescent phases of COVID-19. The samples were drawn from the first 160 participants of the ongoing ImmuneRACE study and from 1,254 subjects provided by 6 global collaborators. The sample metadata nearly always contained a de-identified subject ID, COVID-19 status, age in years and sex. The repertoires were released in a freely available public database intended as a resource for research on the immune response to SARS-CoV-2. Where HLA class I and class II types were available, the types were taken from metadata supplied by the sample provider, not from assay-based typing. Deeply sampled blood TCRbeta repertoires from subjects exposed to, actively infected with, or recovered from COVID-19 were included in the dataset. The prospective study material was composed of cDNA or gDNA derived from T cells, B-cell-depleted T cells, or PBMCs. The research as a whole found: How much clinical and demographic metadata was included differed by source and by participant, and the metadata was provided uncurated.

Each collaborating institution followed its own protocols to collect whole blood in K2EDTA tubes. For TCRbeta analysis, collaborator samples were shipped as frozen whole blood, as isolated PBMCs, or as DNA extracted from either sample type. The immunoSEQ Assay, a bias-controlled multiplex PCR, was used to amplify TCRbeta CDR3 regions from genomic DNA. The paper's processing steps were these. The number of nucleated cells in each sample was estimated from the amplification of reference gene primers within the assay. To quantify the absolute abundance of each unique TCRbeta CDR3 rearrangement, sequence reads were collapsed and filtered. For each sample, productive Simpson clonality was calculated as the square root of Simpson's diversity index across productive rearrangements. Held by TCRdb, this immuneACCESS table contains in-frame sequences only and omits some clones. Under half of the omission traces to an unresolved V gene where checked; the cause of the rest is unknown. The D gene and trimming were derived from the DNA, and the V and J assignments and clone size from that table. A total of just under 150,000 clones appear in this sample, approximately 87% of them only once. The leading ten clones occupy 8.5% to 9% of the sample.

This sequence uses TRBV6-5 and TRBJ2-7, and possibly TRBD1, on 6 matching bases. The sequence derives from a woman aged 45-59 years with active or convalescent COVID-19. The sequencing sample was made of peripheral blood. The nucleotide sequence reads as follows: TGTGCCAGCAGTTACACCACAGGGTCCCCCTCCTACGAGCAGTACTTC. This gives the protein CASSYTTGSPSYEQYF.